The 30 T cell receptor beta chains reported below all come from one sample, sequenced in a study of blood T cell repertoires in COVID-19. Sequencing used immunoSEQ multiplex PCR; TCRdb keeps in-frame clones, though not all of them. The sample contains around 210,000 clones, around 81% of which appear only once. Sequencing was done on a sample of peripheral blood. All receptors derive from a woman aged 70-85 years with acute or convalescent COVID-19.

CDR3 region: CASTGIGTGVGQPQHF. As DNA, the CDR3 is TGTGCCAGCACCGGTATCGGGACAGGGGTGGGCCAGCCCCAGCATTTT. The chain is built from TRBV28 and TRBJ1-5, with 10 bases identical to TRBD1. The germline gives CDR1 MDHEN, CDR2 SYDVKM. J gave up 7 bases and V 7 bases, and 13 bases lay outside the gene matches. The CDR3 is 16 residues long.

The rearrangement uses TRBV2 and TRBJ1-6, with a possible D match to TRBD1 (5 bases). V was cut by 2 bases and J by 9 bases, with 8 bases left in between. CDR1 is SNHLY and CDR2 is FYNNEI in the germline V gene. The CDR3 spans 13 residues. CDR3 protein: CASSEPGGSPLHF. The CDR3 DNA reads TGTGCCAGCAGTGAACCGGGGGGTTCACCCCTCCACTTT.

This rearrangement joins TRBV5-8 to TRBJ2-1, with 9 bases that match TRBD2. V shed 0 bases, J shed 4 bases, and the junction held 8 bases outside the gene matches. The CDR3 extends over 17 amino acids. Germline CDR1 reads SGHTS; CDR2 reads YDEGEE. This CDR3 reads CASSLDGASGTYNEQFF. CDR3 sequence (DNA): TGTGCCAGCAGCTTGGATGGTGCTAGCGGGACTTACAATGAGCAGTTCTTC.

This sequence joins TRBV10-2 and TRBJ2-1, with a weak D call TRBD2 (7 bases). This CDR3 has 16 residues. CDR1 and CDR2 from the germline V gene are WSHSY and SAAADI. V was trimmed by 3 bases and J by 1 base, leaving 13 bases between them. CDR3 in DNA: TGCGCCAGCAGTGATAGGGGGGAGGGGTCCTACAATGAGCAGTTCTTC. Residues: CASSDRGEGSYNEQFF.

The chain is built from TRBV18 and TRBJ2-5; the D gene is possibly TRBD1 (6 bases). Trimming cost V 5 bases and J 3 bases, with 13 bases left between them. The CDR3 totals 14 residues. From germline, CDR1 is KGHSH and CDR2 LQKENI. Here the CDR3 reads CASSAAEGEETQYF. The CDR3 DNA follows: TGTGCCAGCTCAGCGGCCGAGGGGGAAGAGACCCAGTACTTC.

The sample holds many counts of this clone. The rearrangement links TRBV28 to TRBJ1-2; D is perhaps TRBD1 (5 bases). This CDR3 spans 11 amino acids. V gave up 10 bases and J gave up 8 bases, with 14 bases separating them. In germline, CDR1 is MDHEN, CDR2 SYDVKM. CDR3 in amino acids: CATPGGGGYTF. The CDR3 bases are TGTGCCACCCCCGGGGGGGGAGGCTACACCTTC.

CDR3 sequence (DNA): TGTGCCACGAGCCCCGCCACAGGTGGCCCATACGAGCAGTACTTC. This translates into CATSPATGGPYEQYF. The chain uses TRBV3-1 (or the pseudogene TRBV3-2) and TRBJ2-7; a possible D gene is TRBD1 (5 bases). The CDR3 loop spans 15 amino acids. Germline CDR1 LGHDT, CDR2 YNNKEL (reference sequence). The V end lost 10 bases, the J end lost 4 bases, and 23 bases lay between the germline ends.

V is TRBV4-1 and J is TRBJ2-1; 12 bases map to TRBD2. The CDR3 sequence is 16 residues long. Germline loops: CDR1 MGHRA, CDR2 YSYEKL. Trimming removed 4 bases from V and 5 bases from J; junction bases left unmatched: 6. CDR3 in amino acids: CASSLYRLAGDNEQFF. Here the CDR3 DNA reads TGCGCCAGCAGCCTTTATAGACTAGCGGGGGACAATGAGCAGTTCTTC.

The V call is TRBV28, the J call TRBJ2-7; D call uncertain. V lost 2 bases, J lost 0 bases, and 11 bases lay in between. This CDR3 spans 15 amino acids. The V gene's germline CDR1 is MDHEN and CDR2 SYDVKM. In DNA form, the CDR3 reads TGTGCCAGCAGTTTACCCTCCAGAAACTCCTACGAGCAGTACTTC. Encoded protein: CASSLPSRNSYEQYF.

The chain links TRBV9 to TRBJ1-5; D is undetermined. The CDR3 contains 13 residues. CDR1 is SGDLS and CDR2 is YYNGEE in the germline V gene. The V and J ends lost 0 bases and 10 bases respectively, with 11 bases between them. CDR3 protein: CASSVAEGLPQHF. CDR3 DNA: TGTGCCAGCAGCGTAGCGGAGGGCCTACCCCAGCATTTT. The full variable domain, rest sourced from reference TRBV9 and TRBJ1-5, is DSGVTQTPKHLITATGQRVTLRCSPRSGDLSVYWYQQSLDQGLQFLIQYYNGEERAKGNILERFSAQQFPDLHSELNLSSLELGDSALYFCASSVAEGLPQHFGDGTRLSIL.

This chain connects TRBV5-1 to TRBJ2-2; D possibly corresponds to TRBD1 (6 bases). V lost 1 base to trimming and J lost 3 bases, with 10 bases between them. Germline loops: CDR1 SGHRS, CDR2 YFSETQ. The CDR3 is made up of 15 amino acids. The CDR3 spells CASSLTGIDTGELFF. As DNA, the CDR3 is TGCGCCAGCAGCTTGACAGGGATTGACACCGGGGAGCTGTTTTTT.

In the case of this clone: Other DNA sequences in this specimen translate into the identical CDR3. The chain joins TRBV5-1 to TRBJ1-1; perhaps TRBD1 as D (6 bases). Germline values: CDR1 SGHRS, CDR2 YFSETQ. The CDR3 is 14 amino acids. V was pared by 2 bases and J by 5 bases, with 13 bases between. DNA of the CDR3: TGCGCCAGCAGCTTACAGGGCGGGGGAACTGAAGCTTTCTTT. Its translation: CASSLQGGGTEAFF.

The rearrangement joins TRBV28 to TRBJ1-2; D is unresolved. The CDR3 totals 12 residues. Germline loops: CDR1 MDHEN, CDR2 SYDVKM. The V and J ends lost 5 bases and 6 bases respectively, with 10 bases between them. CDR3 residues: CASSPRIDGYTF. The CDR3 DNA follows: TGTGCCAGCAGTCCGAGGATAGATGGCTACACCTTC.

The chain carries TRBV28 and TRBJ1-2; the match to TRBD1 covers 9 bases. Germline values: CDR1 MDHEN, CDR2 SYDVKM. With V trimmed by 3 bases and J by 6 bases, 5 bases remained unmatched. This CDR3 spans 14 amino acids. CDR3 amino acids: CASSLGQGNNGYTF. Here the CDR3 DNA reads TGTGCCAGCAGTTTGGGACAGGGAAATAATGGCTACACCTTC.

The chain carries TRBV27 and TRBJ2-7, with a possible D match to TRBD2 (6 bases). Germline V CDR1 and CDR2: MNHEY, SMNVEV (reference sequence). V was clipped by 10 bases and J by 2 bases, with 15 bases between them. The CDR3 is 13 amino acids. CDR3 residues: CATSAGPTYEQYF. CDR3 bases: TGTGCCACGAGTGCGGGACCGACCTACGAGCAGTACTTC.

V usage is TRBV19 and J usage is TRBJ2-5; D call uncertain. The CDR3 runs to 14 residues. CDR1 LNHDA and CDR2 SQIVND come from the germline V gene (reference sequence). The V gene lost 5 bases and the J gene lost 2 bases, with 12 bases spanning the gap. The DNA for the CDR3 is TGTGCCAGTAGTCAGGCAGGCCTTCAAGAGACCCAGTACTTC. Protein: CASSQAGLQETQYF.

The gene calls are TRBV28 and TRBJ1-4, with D possibly being TRBD1 (6 bases). CDR3 size: 14 residues. The germline V and J ends were trimmed by 6 bases and 4 bases, with 12 bases remaining between them. CDR1 and CDR2 from the germline V gene are MDHEN and SYDVKM. As DNA, the CDR3 is TGTGCCAGCAGCCAGGGGATAGGTAATGAAAAACTGTTTTTT. It codes for CASSQGIGNEKLFF.

This clone showed up just a few times. The chain carries TRBV5-4 and TRBJ2-5, with D perhaps TRBD2 (6 bases). The CDR3 contains 13 residues. V was trimmed by 3 bases and J by 5 bases, leaving 11 bases between them. The germline V gene encodes CDR1 SGHNT and CDR2 YYREEE (reference sequence). CDR3 nucleotides: TGTGCCAGCAGCTCACGGGGGTTGGAGACCCAGTACTTC. This gives the protein CASSSRGLETQYF.

This rearrangement joins TRBV11-2 to TRBJ2-2; 8 bases are a match to TRBD2. Per the germline V gene, CDR1 is SGHAT and CDR2 is FQNNGV. This CDR3 has 16 residues. V lost 2 bases, J lost 8 bases, and 10 bases stayed unmatched. The CDR3 reads CASSLIRGTRLGELFF. The CDR3, as DNA: TGTGCCAGCAGCTTAATCCGCGGGACTAGGCTGGGGGAGCTGTTTTTT.

About this clone itself: The sample holds other DNA sequences that translate to the same CDR3. J is TRBJ2-7 and V is TRBV5-5, with 9 bases fitting TRBD1. Trimming at V came to 2 bases and at J to 1 base, leaving 4 bases not matched to a gene. This CDR3 has 15 residues. Germline loops: CDR1 SGHKS, CDR2 YYEKEE (reference sequence). The CDR3: CASSLQGARSYEQYF. The CDR3 DNA follows: TGTGCCAGCAGCTTACAGGGGGCGCGGTCCTACGAGCAGTACTTC. The entire variable domain, with the rest obtained from reference TRBV5-5 and TRBJ2-7, is as follows: DAGVTQSPTHLIKTRGQQVTLRCSPISGHKSVSWYQQVLGQGPQFIFQYYEKEERGRGNFPDRFSARQFPNYSSELNVNALLLGDSALYLCASSLQGARSYEQYFGPGTRLTVT.

The V call is TRBV19, the J call TRBJ2-1; TRBD2 aligns across 8 bases. The CDR3 contains 15 residues. The junction had 11 bases not matched to a gene; V was cut back by 10 bases and J by 3 bases. Germline V CDR1 and CDR2: LNHDA, SQIVND (reference sequence). Here the CDR3 DNA reads TGTGCCACAAAGCGGGGCGGGAGGATCTACAATGAGCAGTTCTTC. It encodes CATKRGGRIYNEQFF.

CDR3 bases: TGTGCCAGCAGCCAAGAAGCGGGAGTGGCAAACGAGCAGTACTTC. This gives the protein CASSQEAGVANEQYF. This chain joins TRBV5-4 and TRBJ2-7; TRBD2 agrees at 8 bases. This CDR3 has 15 amino acids. Losses at the gene ends were 4 bases for V and 5 bases for J; bases not matched to a gene: 11. Germline V gives CDR1 SGHNT, CDR2 YYREEE (reference sequence).

V gene TRBV29-1 combines with J gene TRBJ2-1; no definite D call. Germline values: CDR1 SQVTM, CDR2 ANQGSEA. The CDR3 is 12 amino acids. V lost 3 bases and J 1 base, leaving 4 bases between the germline ends. The CDR3 bases are TGCAGCGTTGAGAGTTCCTACAATGAGCAGTTCTTC. Protein: CSVESSYNEQFF.

V usage is TRBV28 and J usage is TRBJ2-7; 10 bases line up with TRBD2. J was trimmed by 0 bases and V by 7 bases; bases with no gene match: 9. This CDR3 has 16 amino acids. Germline loops: CDR1 MDHEN, CDR2 SYDVKM. The CDR3 DNA reads as TGTGCCAGCACCACCTCCGGGACTAGCGTCTCCTACGAGCAGTACTTC. Translated, it gives CASTTSGTSVSYEQYF.

In this sample, this clone turned up a few times. The genes are TRBV7-9 and TRBJ2-7, with TRBD2 matching over 8 bases. The CDR3 sequence is 13 residues long. Germline CDR1 is SEHNR and CDR2 is FQNEAQ (reference sequence). V was clipped by 7 bases and J by 6 bases; unmatched bases: 8. The CDR3 here is CASTPGGGGEQYF. In DNA form, the CDR3 reads TGTGCCAGCACCCCCGGGGGGGGCGGCGAGCAGTACTTC. The full variable domain, in which reference TRBV7-9 and TRBJ2-7 provide the parts outside the CDR3, is DTGVSQNPRHKITKRGQNVTFRCDPISEHNRLYWYRQTLGQGPEFLTYFQNEAQLEKSRLLSDRFSAERPKGSFSTLEIQRTEQGDSAMYLCASTPGGGGEQYFGPGTRLTVT.

This clone was observed a single time. This chain uses TRBV28 with TRBJ1-3, with a possible D match to TRBD1 (5 bases). Trimming removed 4 bases at V and 4 bases at J, with 17 bases between. CDR3 size: 16 residues. CDR1 and CDR2 (germline): MDHEN, SYDVKM. The CDR3 DNA is TGTGCCAGCAGTTCTTCACCCCAGGGTCCGGGAAACACCATATATTTT. Protein product: CASSSSPQGPGNTIYF.

This clone was recorded once. The chain recombines TRBV4-1 with TRBJ2-3, with TRBD2 matching 15 bases. CDR3 size: 16 residues. Looked up from germline, CDR1 is MGHRA and CDR2 is YSYEKL. Unmatched junction bases numbered 2, after V lost 1 base and J lost 6 bases. The CDR3 loop reads CASSQAGTSGRDTQYF. Here the CDR3 DNA reads TGCGCCAGCAGCCAAGCTGGGACTAGCGGGAGGGATACGCAGTATTTT.

V and J are TRBV2 and TRBJ2-1; D not resolved. This CDR3 spans 15 amino acids. Germline CDR1 reads SNHLY; CDR2 reads FYNNEI. The germline V and J ends were trimmed by 4 bases and 5 bases, with 15 bases remaining between them. CDR3 DNA: TGTGCCAGCAGTGCTGGAGTTTTCAACAACAATGAGCAGTTCTTC. It translates to CASSAGVFNNNEQFF.

The chain employs TRBV7-2 and TRBJ2-4; 8 nucleotides match TRBD1. The CDR3 length is 12 residues. With V trimmed by 6 bases and J by 10 bases, 5 bases remained unmatched. Germline-derived CDR1 and CDR2 are SGHTA and FQGNSA. CDR3 in amino acids: CASRVGTGIQYF. The CDR3 DNA is TGTGCCAGCAGGGTCGGGACAGGAATTCAGTACTTC.

The chain couples TRBV5-1 to TRBJ2-1, with 7 bases that match TRBD1. This CDR3 is built from 13 residues. The germline gives CDR1 SGHRS, CDR2 YFSETQ. V shed 4 bases, J shed 9 bases, and the junction held 7 bases outside the gene matches. CDR3 in DNA: TGCGCCAGCAGCGCAGACGACAGGGCTGAGCAGTTCTTC. This encodes CASSADDRAEQFF.